This T cell receptor beta chain is from a study of sequential checkpoint blockade in melanoma. Turning to the study itself: Maintenance nivolumab came after either treatment sequence. Study observations and caveats: Response in arm A was associated with pretreatment TIL clonality. About 30 times likelier clinical benefit followed increased tumor T-cell fraction and clonality.

The treatment denotes: randomized to nivolumab then ipilimumab (arm A) or the reverse (arm B). Patients had received no earlier DNA-damaging chemotherapy. For this clone: Its antigen is as yet unknown.

This CDR3 has 13 residues. The ends were cut back, 7 bases at V and 2 bases at J, with 9 bases in the middle. From germline, CDR1 is LNHDA and CDR2 SQIVND (reference sequence). The method was immunoSEQ multiplex PCR; TCRdb's version includes in-frame clones alone and lacks a portion of them. The sample yields several thousand clones, around 40% seen once. This TCR came from a human donor with melanoma. Specimen: tumor tissue (inferred from file names), collected from a patient given nivolumab and ipilimumab in sequence. The chain recombines TRBV19 with TRBJ2-1, with no clear D. DNA of the CDR3: TGTGCCAGTACCAGCGCGGCCTACAATGAGCAGTTCTTC. Translating it yields CASTSAAYNEQFF.